Below, 7 T cell receptor beta chains from the same sample are listed, as sequenced in a study of blood T cell repertoires in COVID-19. Generated by immunoSEQ multiplex PCR, the TCRdb table keeps only in-frame clones and is missing some. The repertoire has over 130,000 clones, around 90% of them found once; the top ten carry roughly 5.4%. Sequenced material: peripheral blood. The receptor set was obtained from a human donor in a cohort sampled during active COVID-19.

The rearrangement links TRBV5-4 to TRBJ2-2; 7 bases agree with TRBD2. V shed 0 bases and J 5 bases; nucleotides not matched to a gene: 7. The CDR3 covers 16 residues. Germline loops: CDR1 SGHNT, CDR2 YYREEE (reference sequence). The CDR3 DNA reads as TGTGCCAGCAGCTTGGGCGGGGGTCCCCCAACCGGGGAGCTGTTTTTT. Encoded protein: CASSLGGGPPTGELFF.

The V call is TRBV10-2, the J call TRBJ2-7; a weak D match, TRBD2 (5 bases). The ends were cut back, 6 bases at V and 3 bases at J, with 12 bases in the middle. The CDR3 loop spans 13 amino acids. Germline-derived CDR1 and CDR2 are WSHSY and SAAADI. CDR3 sequence: CASRKRNIYEQYF. CDR3 sequence (DNA): TGCGCCAGCAGAAAGCGGAATATCTACGAGCAGTACTTC.

The chain couples TRBV4-1 to TRBJ2-7, with 7 bases lining up with TRBD1. The trim removed 4 bases at V and 4 bases at J, leaving 10 bases unmatched. This CDR3 has 15 amino acids. From germline, CDR1 is MGHRA and CDR2 YSYEKL. CDR3 sequence: CASSPSYRGEYEQYF. CDR3 DNA: TGCGCCAGCAGCCCCTCGTACAGGGGAGAATACGAGCAGTACTTC.

The chain links TRBV19 to TRBJ1-5; maybe TRBD1 (6 bases). Between the trimmed V and J ends, which lost 6 bases and 4 bases, there was a span of 13 bases. This CDR3 contains 14 residues. The germline V gene has CDR1 LNHDA and CDR2 SQIVND (reference sequence). The CDR3 DNA reads as TGTGCCAGTAGGGATGGACAGTCAAATCAGCCCCAGCATTTT. As protein: CASRDGQSNQPQHF.

The chain is built from TRBV5-4 and TRBJ2-1; TRBD2 matches 14 bases. CDR1 SGHNT and CDR2 YYREEE come from the germline V gene (reference sequence). V trimming: 3 bases; J trimming: 2 bases; junction bases outside the gene matches: 4. CDR3 length: 17 residues. Here the CDR3 DNA reads TGTGCCAGCAGCTGGGGGACTAGCGGGGGTACCTACAATGAGCAGTTCTTC. Translation gives CASSWGTSGGTYNEQFF.

V and J are TRBV2 and TRBJ2-7, with 8 bases aligning to TRBD2. Trimming took 2 bases from V and 2 from J; bases not matched to a gene: 8. Germline assignment: CDR1 SNHLY and CDR2 FYNNEI. The CDR3 loop spans 16 amino acids. Written as DNA, the CDR3 is TGTGCCAGCAGTGAATCCCCTAGCGGGCCTACCTACGAGCAGTACTTC. It translates to CASSESPSGPTYEQYF.

V and J are TRBV15 and TRBJ1-2; D not resolved. This CDR3 comprises 14 residues. The germline V gene has CDR1 LNHNV and CDR2 YYDKDF (reference sequence). Trimming removed 3 bases from V and 5 bases from J, with 13 bases in between. CDR3: CATSREQSMYGYTF. In nucleotides, the CDR3 is TGTGCCACCAGCAGGGAACAGTCGATGTATGGCTACACCTTC.